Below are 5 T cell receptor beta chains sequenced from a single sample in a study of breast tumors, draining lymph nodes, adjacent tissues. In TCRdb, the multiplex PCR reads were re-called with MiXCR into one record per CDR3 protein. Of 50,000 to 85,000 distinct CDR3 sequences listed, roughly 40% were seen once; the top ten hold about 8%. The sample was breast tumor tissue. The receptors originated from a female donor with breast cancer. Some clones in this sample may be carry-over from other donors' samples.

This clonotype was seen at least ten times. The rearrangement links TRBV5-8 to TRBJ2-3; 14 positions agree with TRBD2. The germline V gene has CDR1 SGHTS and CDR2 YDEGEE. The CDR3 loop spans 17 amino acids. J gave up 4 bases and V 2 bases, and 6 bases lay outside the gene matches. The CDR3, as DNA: TGTGCCAGCAGCTTAGGACTAGCGGGAGGAGGACCAGATACGCAGTATTTT. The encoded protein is CASSLGLAGGGPDTQYF.

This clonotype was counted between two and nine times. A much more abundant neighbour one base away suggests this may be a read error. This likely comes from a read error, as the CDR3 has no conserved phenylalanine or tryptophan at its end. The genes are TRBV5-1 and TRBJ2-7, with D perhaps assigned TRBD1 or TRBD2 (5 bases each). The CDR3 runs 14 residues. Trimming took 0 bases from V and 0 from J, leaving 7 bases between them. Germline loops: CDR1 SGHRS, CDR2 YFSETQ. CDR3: CASSLGGFSYEQYS. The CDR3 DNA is TGCGCCAGCAGCTTGGGGGGGTTCTCCTACGAGCAGTACTCC.

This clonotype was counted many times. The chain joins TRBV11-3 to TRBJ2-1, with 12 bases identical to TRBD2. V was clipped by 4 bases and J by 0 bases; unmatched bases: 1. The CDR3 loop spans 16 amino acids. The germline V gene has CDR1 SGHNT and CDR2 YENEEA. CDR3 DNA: TGTGCCAGCAGCTGGACTAGCGGGGCCTCCTACAATGAGCAGTTCTTC. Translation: CASSWTSGASYNEQFF.

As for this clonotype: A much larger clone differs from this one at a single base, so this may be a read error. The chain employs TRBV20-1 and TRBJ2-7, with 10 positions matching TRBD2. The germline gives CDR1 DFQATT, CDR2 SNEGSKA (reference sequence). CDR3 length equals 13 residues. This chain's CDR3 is CSVIAGGPYAQYF. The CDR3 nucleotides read TGCAGCGTTATAGCGGGGGGACCCTACGCGCAGTACTTC.

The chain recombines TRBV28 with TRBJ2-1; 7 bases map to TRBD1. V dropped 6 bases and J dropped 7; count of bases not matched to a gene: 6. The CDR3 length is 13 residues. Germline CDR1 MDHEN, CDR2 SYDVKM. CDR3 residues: CASRSGQLNEQFF. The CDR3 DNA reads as TGTGCCAGCAGATCGGGACAGTTAAATGAGCAGTTCTTC.